The table lists the clone carrying this T cell receptor (beta chain) with many counts. Its specificity is not known. One entry per CDR3 protein results from TCRdb running MiXCR on the 5' RACE reads. This table has approximately 220,000 distinct CDR3 sequences, approximately 8.3% appearing once. V gave up 5 bases and J gave up 12 bases; unmatched junction bases: 19. Germline V CDR1 and CDR2: SGHTA, FQGNSA. The CDR3 is 15 amino acids. This entry belongs to a study of identical twins. General study points: Reduced insertions were recorded for abundant cord blood beta clonotypes, with no such pattern in memory repertoires.

The sample also formed part of further work on yellow fever vaccine responses in identical twins.

The receptor comes from a woman aged 18 to 35 in good health. What was sequenced was memory (CD45RO+) T cells sorted from blood. The chain links TRBV7-2 to TRBJ2-7; 7 positions agree with TRBD1. In DNA form, the CDR3 reads TGTGCCAGCAGCCCTAAAGCCGGGACAGAAACTATGCGGTACTTC. Amino acid sequence: CASSPKAGTETMRYF.